Below are 14 T cell receptor beta chains sequenced from a single sample in a study of monozygotic twins with inflammatory bowel disease. For each CDR3 protein, TCRdb gives one entry from its re-call of the 5' RACE reads, without DNA. This sample's table reports fewer than 550,000 distinct CDR3 sequences. The material sequenced was blood. These receptors were collected from a human donor with ulcerative colitis or Crohn's disease, or a healthy co-twin of an affected twin (not recorded which).

The rearrangement links TRBV5-1 to TRBJ2-7. The CDR3 length is 15 residues. Germline assignment: CDR1 SGHRS and CDR2 YFSETQ. This chain's CDR3 is CASSLAGSAAYEQYF. Together with reference TRBV5-1 and TRBJ2-7, the CDR3 gives the full variable domain: KAGVTQTPRYLIKTRGQQVTLSCSPISGHRSVSWYQQTPGQGLQFLFEYFSETQRNKGNFPGRFSGRQFSNSRSEMNVSTLELGDSALYLCASSLAGSAAYEQYFGPGTRLTVT.

This rearrangement joins TRBV20-1 to TRBJ2-1; the TCRdb D gene call, TRBD1, has no DNA to confirm it. The CDR3 sequence is 13 residues long. Germline loops: CDR1 DFQATT, CDR2 SNEGSKA (reference sequence). The CDR3 loop reads CSARPGTFNEQFF.

This chain joins TRBV29-1 and TRBJ2-7; TCRdb designates TRBD2, a call that cannot be tested without DNA. This CDR3 contains 15 residues. Germline loops: CDR1 SQVTM, CDR2 ANQGSEA. The CDR3 here is CSAKSDSGRAYEQYF.

V gene TRBV7-2 combines with J gene TRBJ2-1; there is no DNA to check the TCRdb D call of TRBD1. The germline CDR1 and CDR2 sequences are SGHTA and FQGNSA. The CDR3 is 15 amino acids. The CDR3 sequence is CASRPNRESYNEQFF.

V usage is TRBV3-1 and J usage is TRBJ1-2; TCRdb indicates TRBD1, and absent DNA this call remains unverified. Germline assignment: CDR1 LGHDT and CDR2 YNNKEL (reference sequence). The CDR3 sequence is 15 residues long. CDR3 loop: CASSQVDSWAVRYTF.

This sequence joins TRBV7-2 and TRBJ2-7; TCRdb returns TRBD2, unconfirmable since there is no DNA. Germline V lookup: CDR1 SGHTA, CDR2 FQGNSA. This CDR3 region has 14 residues. The CDR3 spells CASSPPLVYYEQYF.

The chain recombines TRBV30 with TRBJ2-7; TCRdb designates TRBD2, a call that cannot be tested without DNA. The CDR3 loop spans 15 amino acids. Germline values: CDR1 GTSNPN, CDR2 SVGIG (reference sequence). The CDR3 reads CAWSVLLGGAYEQYF.

This chain connects TRBV6-1 to TRBJ1-1; with no DNA, the TCRdb D assignment of TRBD1 cannot be verified. From germline, CDR1 is MNHNS and CDR2 SASEGT. This CDR3 comprises 13 residues. CDR3 region: CASMGDSNTEAFF.

V usage is TRBV7-2 and J usage is TRBJ2-7. The CDR3 has 13 amino acids. Germline loops: CDR1 SGHTA, CDR2 FQGNSA. CDR3 sequence reads: CASSPRDFYEQYF.

This rearrangement joins TRBV7-2 to TRBJ2-7; the TCRdb D gene call, TRBD2, has no DNA to confirm it. Looked up from germline, CDR1 is SGHTA and CDR2 is FQGNSA. The CDR3 sequence is 14 residues long. CDR3: CASTSPEGPLRPYF.

This sequence joins TRBV20-1 and TRBJ1-5. CDR1 is DFQATT and CDR2 is SNEGSKA in the germline V gene (reference sequence). This CDR3 comprises 16 residues. CDR3 sequence: CSARDSWSFGNQPQHF.

This sequence joins TRBV12-3 or TRBV12-4 and TRBJ2-4; TCRdb selects TRBD1, and the lack of DNA leaves this call unchecked. This CDR3 region has 13 residues. This CDR3 reads CASSPQGVNIQYF.

The chain combines TRBV18 with TRBJ2-1. The CDR3 runs to 12 residues. CDR1 and CDR2 from the germline V gene are KGHSH and LQKENI. CDR3 sequence: CASSPTQNEQFF.

The V and J genes are TRBV5-1 and TRBJ2-7; the TRBD1 assignment by TCRdb is unverifiable without DNA. The CDR3 is 16 amino acids. Per germline, CDR1 SGHRS and CDR2 YFSETQ. The CDR3 is CASVGVGGGSSYEQYF. Drawing the rest from reference TRBV5-1 and TRBJ2-7, the complete variable domain is KAGVTQTPRYLIKTRGQQVTLSCSPISGHRSVSWYQQTPGQGLQFLFEYFSETQRNKGNFPGRFSGRQFSNSRSEMNVSTLELGDSALYLCASVGVGGGSSYEQYFGPGTRLTVT.